The sample holds a few counts of the clone carrying this TCR beta chain. Its specificity is not known. V was clipped by 0 bases and J by 5 bases; unmatched bases: 7. Looked up from germline, CDR1 is LGHNA and CDR2 is YSLEER. This CDR3 has 16 amino acids. The data belong to a study of cytomegalovirus exposure and HLA in healthy donors. Study observations and caveats: Rarity held for most TCR sequences, but there were some public TCRs that occurred in many donors. V segments that were indistinguishable, TRBV6-2 and TRBV6-3 among them, were omitted from analysis. The authors later found TCR association rates varying by HLA locus, with DRB1 most and HLA-C fewest.

The PCR ran on 60 Vbeta and 13 Jbeta primers. This table comes from immunoSEQ multiplex PCR, and its TCRdb copy is limited to in-frame clones, with some not included. The sample has about 190,000 clones; over 75% are singletons. The clonotype originates from a man aged 18 to 30 in good health and CMV-seronegative. Input material: PBMCs. The V and J genes are TRBV4-3 and TRBJ2-7, with 10 bases fitting TRBD1. CDR3 residues: CASSQDGLTGGNEQYF. Here the CDR3 DNA reads TGCGCCAGCAGCCAAGATGGATTGACAGGGGGCAACGAGCAGTACTTC.